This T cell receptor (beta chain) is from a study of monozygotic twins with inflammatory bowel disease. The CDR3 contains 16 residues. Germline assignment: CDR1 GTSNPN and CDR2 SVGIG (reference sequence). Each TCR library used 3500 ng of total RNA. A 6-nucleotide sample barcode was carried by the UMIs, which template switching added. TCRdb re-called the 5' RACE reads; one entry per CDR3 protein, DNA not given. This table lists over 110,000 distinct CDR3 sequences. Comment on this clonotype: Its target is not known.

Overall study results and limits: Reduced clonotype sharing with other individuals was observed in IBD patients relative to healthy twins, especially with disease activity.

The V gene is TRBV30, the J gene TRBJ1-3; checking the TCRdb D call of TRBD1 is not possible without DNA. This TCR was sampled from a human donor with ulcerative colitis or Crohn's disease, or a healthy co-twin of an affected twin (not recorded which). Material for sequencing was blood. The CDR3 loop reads CAWRKGQGRDGNTIYF.